The entry below describes one T cell receptor beta chain. What it binds is not known. The source of the sample is a study of vaccination effects on CD4 cells after COVID-19. General observations from the study: Late post-vaccination samples showed marked contraction of infection- and vaccine-induced clones. Common cold coronavirus cross-reactivity was shown by only 1 of 255 vaccine-induced clones in healthy vaccinees.

Culture lasted about nine days before CD4+ T cell isolation. Nucleocapsid antibodies were negative in the vaccine recipients, who had never had SARS-CoV-2 infection. At days 3 and 7, half of the medium was exchanged for IL-2 medium. Method: immunoSEQ multiplex PCR; TCRdb's copy keeps in-frame clones and lacks some. This table has 65,000 to 80,000 clones, roughly three quarters appearing once. Sample: CD4+ T cells from PBMCs cultured without peptide, taken before COVID-19 vaccination. The sequence was obtained from a human donor who received a COVID-19 vaccine.

The DNA for the CDR3 is TGTGCCAGCTCACCAAGCGACAGTTTGGACATTCAGTACTTC. Amino acid sequence: CASSPSDSLDIQYF. The chain links TRBV18 to TRBJ2-4, with D possibly matching TRBD1 (5 bases). CDR1 KGHSH and CDR2 LQKENI come from the germline V gene. The CDR3 extends over 14 amino acids. Trimming removed 2 bases from V and 8 bases from J, with 13 bases in between.